The rows below give T cell receptor beta chains drawn from one sample of a study of tumor-infiltrating lymphocytes in primary liver carcinoma. TCRdb used MiXCR to reprocess the multiplex PCR reads, holding one entry per CDR3 protein. Counted here are roughly 190,000 distinct CDR3 sequences, about 82% occurring once; the ten biggest clones make up less than 20%. Material for sequencing was tumor tissue from primary liver carcinoma. The receptors stem from a man in his forties with primary liver carcinoma and hepatitis B virus infection. Both conserved end residues are part of each CDR3. The order of the fields is D gene, V gene, J gene, clone size, CDR3 protein, CDR3 DNA. The D gene is left open where the match is weak. Clone size is shown for a subset of rows, as once, few, many or a class of expanded clone.

>TRBD2|TRBV7-6|TRBJ2-1|.
CASSSSGSRNEQFF
TGTGCTAGCAGTTCTAGCGGGAGCCGAAATGAGCAGTTCTTC
>TRBD1|TRBV9|TRBJ1-2|.
CANSVDGGGVQIYGYTF
TGTGCCAACAGCGTAGACGGAGGGGGCGTCCAGATCTATGGCTACACCTTC
>TRBD2|TRBV12-3/TRBV12-4|TRBJ2-3|.
CAGSRRTSGSTDTQYF
TGTGCCGGCAGCCGTCGGACTAGCGGGAGCACAGATACACAGTATTTT
>.|TRBV28|TRBJ1-2|.
CASSLDGGLNYCYTF
TGTGCTAGCAGTTTAGACGGGGGACTTAACTATTGCTACACCTTC
>.|TRBV11-1|TRBJ2-1|.
CAGSSQGPLDNEQLF
TGTGCCGGCAGCTCCCAGGGACCGCTGGACAATGAGCAGTTATTC
>TRBD1|TRBV14|TRBJ2-1|.
CACSRRQGRRLNEQFF
TGTGCCTGCAGTCGTCGACAGGGGCGCCGGTTAAATGAGCAGTTCTTC
>.|TRBV5-1|TRBJ2-1|once
CSSSGLADNEQFF
TGCTCTTCATCAGGGTTGGCGGACAATGAGCAGTTCTTC
>TRBD1|TRBV11-3|TRBJ2-7|.
CATRQGVISYEQYF
TGTGCCACTAGACAGGGGGTGATTTCATACGAGCAGTACTTC
>TRBD1|TRBV5-1|TRBJ2-3|many
CASRLSGGGPALPSTDTQYF
TGCGCCAGCAGACTTTCAGGGGGCGGCCCTGCGCTGCCTAGCACAGATACGCAGTATTTT
>.|TRBV11-2|TRBJ1-2|.
CGSSSDRAAHGYTF
TGTGGCAGCAGCTCAGATCGAGCAGCTCATGGCTACACCTTC
>.|TRBV6-2/TRBV6-3|TRBJ2-1|.
CTSSSDPIRHEQFF
TGTACCAGCAGCTCCGACCCGATTAGACATGAGCAGTTCTTC
>.|TRBV5-4|TRBJ2-4|.
CASSSQSSNKNIQYF
TGTGCCAGCAGCTCCCAAAGTAGCAACAAAAACATTCAGTACTTC
>.|TRBV28|TRBJ2-7|.
CASSSTQASSYKQYF
TGTGCCAGCAGTTCAACACAGGCCTCTTCCTACAAGCAGTATTTC
>.|TRBV10-2|TRBJ1-1|many
CASSDRGNTEAFF
TGCGCCAGCAGTGACAGGGGGAACACTGAAGCTTTCTTT
>TRBD2|TRBV11-2|TRBJ2-7|.
CASRLLAGASLEQYF
TGTGCCAGCAGATTGTTAGCGGGAGCGAGCCTCGAGCAGTACTTC
>.|TRBV12-3/TRBV12-4|TRBJ1-5|.
CASSKDRIDKPQHF
TGTGCGAGCAGTAAGGACAGAATAGATAAGCCCCAGCATTTT
>.|TRBV6-1|TRBJ1-1|.
CASRNGTVPMNTEAFF
TGTGCCAGCAGGAATGGAACAGTCCCAATGAATACTGAAGCTTTCTTT
>.|TRBV12-3/TRBV12-4|TRBJ1-1|.
CASSTSMGHTEAFF
TGTGCCAGCAGTACGAGCATGGGGCACACTGAAGCTTTCTTT
>.|TRBV5-6|TRBJ2-1|.
CASSSSWRNSYNDQFF
TGTGCCAGCAGCTCTAGCTGGAGGAACTCCTACAATGACCAGTTCTTC
>.|TRBV10-3|TRBJ2-1|.
CAISESGDRHIEQFF
TGTGCCATCAGTGAGTCGGGAGACCGTCACATTGAGCAGTTCTTC
>.|TRBV11-1|TRBJ1-6|.
CASSWTLFSPLYF
TGTGCCAGCAGCTGGACACTGTTTTCACCCCTCTACTTT
>.|TRBV11-2|TRBJ2-5|.
CARSLFQTTKETPYF
TGTGCCAGAAGCTTATTCCAAACAACGAAAGAGACCCCGTACTTC
>.|TRBV28|TRBJ1-1|many
CASSGAGTGNTEAFF
TGTGCCAGCAGTGGGGCCGGGACGGGGAACACTGAAGCTTTCTTT
>.|TRBV7-9|TRBJ2-7|.
CASSRMSTGQYF
TGTGCCAGCAGCCGGATGAGTACAGGGCAGTACTTC
>.|TRBV11-2|TRBJ2-1|.
CASSFSAPIDNEQFF
TGTGCCAGCAGCTTTAGCGCGCCAATAGACAATGAGCAGTTCTTC
>.|TRBV6-2/TRBV6-3|TRBJ2-7|.
CASGYEVPYKQYF
TGTGCCAGCGGTTACGAGGTACCATACAAGCAGTACTTC
>.|TRBV29-1|TRBJ2-7|.
CSVEQDKSCEQYF
TGCAGCGTTGAACAGGACAAATCCTGCGAGCAGTACTTC
>TRBD1|TRBV28|TRBJ1-4|.
CASIHTGGDAKLFF
TGTGCCAGCATCCACACAGGGGGGGATGCAAAACTGTTTTTT
>.|TRBV11-1|TRBJ2-7|few
CASSSSRNSSYEQYF
TGTGCCAGTAGCTCATCCCGGAACTCCTCATACGAGCAGTACTTC
>.|TRBV29-1|TRBJ2-1|.
CSVEGPANNEHFF
TGCAGCGTCGAGGGGCCAGCGAACAATGAGCATTTCTTC
>.|TRBV11-2|TRBJ1-6|.
CASSLGDDGYKSRLHF
TGTGCCAGCAGCTTAGGGGACGACGGTTATAAATCACGACTCCACTTT
>.|TRBV11-1|TRBJ1-2|.
CAINLGNQGLYGYTF
TGTGCCATCAACTTGGGGAACCAAGGACTGTATGGCTACACCTTC
>TRBD2|TRBV6-5|TRBJ2-1|.
CASSYPGISGRGNEQFF
TGTGCCAGCAGTTACCCCGGGATTAGCGGGAGAGGGAATGAGCAGTTCTTC
>TRBD2|TRBV5-6|TRBJ2-2|many
CASSLVISGGSHTNTGELFF
TGTGCCAGCAGCTTAGTAATCAGTGGCGGGAGCCATACGAACACCGGGGAGCTGTTTTTT
>.|TRBV7-8|TRBJ2-1|.
CVSSFGGREPNEQIF
TGTGTCAGCAGCTTTGGGGGGCGGGAGCCCAATGAGCAGATCTTC
>TRBD1|TRBV5-6|TRBJ2-5|.
CASSLMTGKETQYF
TGTGCCAGCAGCTTGATGACAGGGAAAGAGACCCAGTATTTC
>.|TRBV11-2|TRBJ2-2|.
CASNPRTAANTGELFF
TGTGCCAGCAACCCCCGGACAGCTGCTAACACCGGGGAGCTGTTTTTT
>TRBD2|TRBV29-1|TRBJ2-1|.
CSVEGETSAKYEQFF
TGCAGCGTTGAAGGGGAGACTAGCGCCAAGTATGAGCAGTTCTTC
>.|TRBV18|TRBJ2-3|.
CASSPIALDTKYF
TGTGCCAGCTCACCCATAGCCTTGGATACGAAGTATTTT